The clone carrying this TCR beta chain was recorded a few times. Its antigen is undetermined. Then a second PCR, running roughly 7 to 11 cycles, was carried out with a sample-barcoded 5' primer and a J-beta primer mix. TCRdb re-analysed the 5' RACE reads in MiXCR, keeping a single row per CDR3 protein. This sample has 1.5 million to 2 million distinct CDR3 sequences; 28% occur once, and the top ten carry roughly 8.2%. This specimen belongs to a study of blood T cells in healthy people across ages. Study details: About one barcoded TCR beta cDNA was captured per two T cells.

Healthy Caucasian individuals from Russia aged roughly 6 to 100 were enrolled as donors. CDR3 length: 16 amino acids. Germline-derived CDR1 and CDR2 are PRHDT and FYEKMQ (reference sequence). The V gene end was trimmed by 4 bases and the J gene end by 4 bases; junction bases not matched to a gene: 9. Study results and caveats: Using unsorted PBMCs precluded a conclusive naive versus antigen-experienced comparison.

This clonotype was obtained from a woman aged 25 to 39 in good health. Sequenced material: blood. The V call is TRBV13, the J call TRBJ2-7, with 11 bases that match TRBD1. DNA of the CDR3: TGTGCCAGCAGCTACGCCGGGGGACAGGGGGTTTACGAGCAGTACTTC. Translated, it gives CASSYAGGQGVYEQYF.